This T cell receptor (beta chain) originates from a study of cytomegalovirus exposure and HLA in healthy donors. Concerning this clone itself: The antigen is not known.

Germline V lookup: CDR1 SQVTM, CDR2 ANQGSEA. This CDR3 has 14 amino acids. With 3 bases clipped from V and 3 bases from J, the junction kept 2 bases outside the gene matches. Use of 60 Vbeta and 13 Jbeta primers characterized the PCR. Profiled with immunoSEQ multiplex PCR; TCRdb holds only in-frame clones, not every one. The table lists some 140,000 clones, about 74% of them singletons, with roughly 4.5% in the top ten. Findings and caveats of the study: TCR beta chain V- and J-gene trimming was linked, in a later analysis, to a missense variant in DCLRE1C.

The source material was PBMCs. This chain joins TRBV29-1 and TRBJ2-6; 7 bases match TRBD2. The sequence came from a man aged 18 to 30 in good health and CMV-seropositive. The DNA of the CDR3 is TGCAGCGTTGAGGGGGGGGGTGGGGCCAACGTCCTGACTTTC. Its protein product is CSVEGGGGANVLTF.